A selection of T cell receptor beta chains follows, all from one sample in a study of T cells in Graves' hyperthyroidism and ophthalmopathy. In TCRdb, the multiplex PCR reads were re-called with MiXCR into one record per CDR3 protein. The table has around 420,000 distinct CDR3 sequences, 15% to 18% seen once; the top ten hold 7.5% to 9%. The sequencing input was blood. The receptors derive from a woman in her late teens or twenties with Graves' hyperthyroidism. Each CDR3 is given with its conserved first and last residue. A D gene is named only where the DNA matches it firmly. Clone size appears in some rows only: once, few, many, or a class for an expanded clone.

>NA|few|TRBV29-1|TRBJ2-7
TGCAGCGTTGAGCACAGGGACTACGAGCAGTACTTC
CSVEHRDYEQYF
>TRBD2|once|TRBV11-2|TRBJ2-1
TGTGCCAGCAGCCCCCGGACTAGCGGGGGGGAGCAATACAATGAGCAGTTCTTC
CASSPRTSGGEQYNEQFF
>NA|many|TRBV2|TRBJ1-5
TGTGCCAGCAGTGAGGGGACACGCCGGCAGCCCCAGCATTTT
CASSEGTRRQPQHF
>TRBD1|many|TRBV20-1|TRBJ2-5
TGCAGTGCTATTGACAGGGGAGAGACCCAGTACTTC
CSAIDRGETQYF
>TRBD2|NA|TRBV5-4|TRBJ2-1
TGTGCCAGCAGCTTGCCTAGCGGTCCCTACAATGAGCAGTTCTTC
CASSLPSGPYNEQFF
>TRBD1|many|TRBV15|TRBJ2-3
TGTGCCACCAGCAGAAAACCCAGGGGGCTTGGCACAGATACGCAGTATTTT
CATSRKPRGLGTDTQYF
>TRBD2|many|TRBV28|TRBJ2-7
TGTGCCAGCCACCCCCGGGGAGGGACCTACGAGCAGTACTTC
CASHPRGGTYEQYF
>TRBD1|NA|TRBV27|TRBJ2-2
TGTGCCAGCAGAAACAGGGGGCAAGGCACCGGGGAGCTGTTTTTT
CASRNRGQGTGELFF
>NA|many|TRBV15|TRBJ2-1
TGTGCCACCAGCAGAGATAGAAGGGGTAGGGATGAGCAGTTCTTC
CATSRDRRGRDEQFF
>NA|few|TRBV19|TRBJ1-4
TGTGCCAGTACCCCCGGCACACCCGAAAAACTGTTTTTT
CASTPGTPEKLFF
>NA|many|TRBV6-5|TRBJ1-5
TGTGCCAGCAGTTACTGTCAGCCCCAGCATTTT
CASSYCQPQHF
>TRBD2|many|TRBV20-1|TRBJ2-3
TGCAGTGCTAGAGATATACTAGCGGGAGGACGCGCAGATACGCAGTATTTT
CSARDILAGGRADTQYF
>NA|many|TRBV5-1|TRBJ2-1
TGCGCCAGCAGCCCTGCCGGGGAGGGGGTGAATAACAATGAGCAGTTCTTC
CASSPAGEGVNNNEQFF
>TRBD1|many|TRBV5-5|TRBJ1-5
TGTGCCAGCAGCTTGTCCGGGACAGGACTCAATCAGCCCCAGCATTTT
CASSLSGTGLNQPQHF
>NA|many|TRBV6-1|TRBJ1-4
TGTGCCAGCAGTTCCCTAGTTAATGAAAAACTGTTTTTT
CASSSLVNEKLFF
>TRBD2|NA|TRBV29-1|TRBJ2-1
TGCAGCTTGATGGGACTAGCGGGAGGTTCGAGGGTTTACAATGAGCAGTTCTTC
CSLMGLAGGSRVYNEQFF
>NA|many|TRBV7-3|TRBJ1-2
TGTGCCAGCAGCCCCGATGGTGCGAGGGTCAGACTCGGCTACACCTTC
CASSPDGARVRLGYTF
>TRBD2|many|TRBV12-3/TRBV12-4|TRBJ2-7
TGTGCCAGCAGTTTAAGCCTTGGGGGGGTCTACGAGCAGTACTTC
CASSLSLGGVYEQYF
>NA|NA|TRBV19|TRBJ2-7
TGTGCCAGCACCGTAGGGGGAACCTACGAGCAGTACTTC
CASTVGGTYEQYF
>NA|many|TRBV28|TRBJ1-2
TGTGCCAGCAGTCCGGGCGGGACTAACTATGGCTACACCTTC
CASSPGGTNYGYTF
>TRBD2|many|TRBV6-1|TRBJ2-4
TGTGCCAGCAGTGACCTAGCGGGGAACATTCAGTACTTC
CASSDLAGNIQYF
>TRBD1|many|TRBV10-3|TRBJ1-5
TGTGCCATCGCCTCCACAGGGGACAATCAGCCCCAGCATTTT
CAIASTGDNQPQHF
>TRBD1|many|TRBV12-3/TRBV12-4|TRBJ2-1
TGTGCCAGCAGTTTAAGACAGGGCTACAATGAGCAGTTCTTC
CASSLRQGYNEQFF
>NA|many|TRBV12-3/TRBV12-4|TRBJ2-7
TGTGCCAGCCGACACAGGGAGGCCTACGAGCAGTACTTC
CASRHREAYEQYF
>TRBD1|NA|TRBV3-1|TRBJ1-1
TGTGCCAGCAGACCATCGGACAGGGGGGTCGCTGAAGCTTTCTTT
CASRPSDRGVAEAFF
>NA|NA|TRBV6-1|TRBJ2-7
TGTGCCAGTTTGGACGGGCACGAGCAGTACTTC
CASLDGHEQYF
>NA|NA|TRBV9|TRBJ2-6
TGTGCCAGCAGCGTAGCTAAGGGTCCGATGAGCTCTGGGGCCAACGTCCTGACTTTC
CASSVAKGPMSSGANVLTF
>TRBD2|many|TRBV29-1|TRBJ2-5
TGCAGCGCCATAGGACTAGCGGGGGTGTGGGAGACCCAGTACTTC
CSAIGLAGVWETQYF
>NA|many|TRBV6-4|TRBJ1-5
TGTGCCAGCACCTACGCGAAACCGGGACGATCTCAGCATTTT
CASTYAKPGRSQHF
>NA|many|TRBV12-3/TRBV12-4|TRBJ1-3
TGTGCCAGCAGTTTCCGGGAGGGGCACACCATATATTTT
CASSFREGHTIYF
>TRBD2|many|TRBV11-2|TRBJ2-3
TGTGCCAGCAGCTTAGCGGGGGGGCAAGATACGCAGTATTTT
CASSLAGGQDTQYF
>NA|many|TRBV6-1|TRBJ2-1
TGTGCCAGCAGTGAGCCGTGGGGGGGCCACAATGAGCAGTTCTTC
CASSEPWGGHNEQFF
>TRBD2|many|TRBV2|TRBJ2-5
TGTGCCAGCAGTGATGGGTTAGCGGGGAAAGAGACCCAGTACTTC
CASSDGLAGKETQYF
>NA|many|TRBV6-5|TRBJ2-5
TGTGCCAGCAGTTACTCGGTTAGGGGTGGATCAGAGACCCAGTACTTC
CASSYSVRGGSETQYF
>TRBD2|NA|TRBV9|TRBJ2-1
TGTGCCAGCAGCTTGAGCGGGGGGCCTACCAATGAGCAGTTCTTC
CASSLSGGPTNEQFF
>NA|few|TRBV27|TRBJ2-3
TGTGCCAGCAGTCCCGAGGGTGCTCGGAGCACAGATACGCAGTATTTT
CASSPEGARSTDTQYF
>TRBD1|few|TRBV5-1|TRBJ2-5
TGCGCCAGCAGCCTGACGGCGGACAGGGTGGGGGAGACCCAGTACTTC
CASSLTADRVGETQYF
>NA|many|TRBV12-3/TRBV12-4|TRBJ2-2
TGTGCCAGCAGTTTCCCCAGAGCGTCGAACACCGGGGAGCTGTTTTTT
CASSFPRASNTGELFF
>NA|many|TRBV27|TRBJ2-1
TGTGCCAGCAGGGGGGCAGGCACCCACAATGAGCAGTTCTTC
CASRGAGTHNEQFF
>NA|many|TRBV10-3|TRBJ2-2
TGTGCCATCAGTGAGTCGGGACGGGACACCGGGGAGCTGTTTTTT
CAISESGRDTGELFF
>NA|few|TRBV30|TRBJ2-3
TGTGCCTGGAGTCATACAGATACGCAGTATTTT
CAWSHTDTQYF
>NA|many|TRBV6-5|TRBJ1-2
TGTGCCAGCAGTTACTCTTGGGGCTATGGCTACACCTTC
CASSYSWGYGYTF
>TRBD1|few|TRBV19|TRBJ2-5
TGTGTCAGTAGTATGCCCCGTGGCAGGGGGCCGGAGACCCAGTACTTC
CVSSMPRGRGPETQYF
>NA|many|TRBV3-1|TRBJ2-7
TGTGCCAGCAGCCCAACCTGGACAGCCTACGAGCAGTACTTC
CASSPTWTAYEQYF
>NA|many|TRBV2|TRBJ1-1
TGTGCCAGCAGTGAATTCCGAGGAGGGTCGGGGACTGAAGCTTTCTTT
CASSEFRGGSGTEAFF
>NA|many|TRBV18|TRBJ2-3
TGTGCCAGCTCACCCGGAGTATCTAGAACGGGAGATACGCAGTATTTT
CASSPGVSRTGDTQYF
>NA|few|TRBV7-2|TRBJ2-7
TGTGCCAGCAGCTTAGGGAGGACAGTTACCTACGAGCAGTACTTC
CASSLGRTVTYEQYF
>NA|many|TRBV5-6|TRBJ2-7
TGTGCCAGCAGCCTCCCCGGGACACCCTCCTACGAGCAGTACTTC
CASSLPGTPSYEQYF
>NA|NA|TRBV7-9|TRBJ2-5
TGTGCCAGCAGGCCGGGGACCGCCGCCAGAGAGACCCAGTACTTC
CASRPGTAARETQYF
>NA|many|TRBV6-1|TRBJ2-7
TGTGCCAGCAGTGATTCAGTTCACTACGAGCAGTACTTC
CASSDSVHYEQYF
>TRBD2|many|TRBV11-2|TRBJ2-1
TGTGCCAGCAGCTTGAAAGCGGGAGGATCCTACAATGAGCAGTTCTTC
CASSLKAGGSYNEQFF
>NA|many|TRBV5-1|TRBJ2-1
TGCGCCAGCAGCTTGGCCCGACTAGGATCGAATGAGCAGTTCTTC
CASSLARLGSNEQFF
>TRBD1|few|TRBV6-1|TRBJ2-7
TGTGCCAGCAACCGGGACAGGGGATCCTACGAGCAGTACTTC
CASNRDRGSYEQYF
>TRBD1|many|TRBV6-1|TRBJ2-2
TGTGCCAGCGGGACAGGGGGTGACACCGGGGAGCTGTTTTTT
CASGTGGDTGELFF
>TRBD1|many|TRBV2|TRBJ1-6
TGTGCCAGCAGCCGCGGACAGGGCAATTCACCCCTCCACTTT
CASSRGQGNSPLHF